This T cell receptor (beta chain) appears in the sequencing data of a study of yellow fever vaccine responses in identical twins (dated by TCRdb to 2016 to 2019). With respect to the entire study: In identical twins, the study followed T cell clones that responded to the vaccine with precision.

Preparation of the library involved RT-PCR. The sequencing machine was an Illumina HiSeq 2500. Using fastp trimming at Q25 and MiXCR clonotype assembly, TCRdb reanalyzed the public sequencing data and kept in-frame beta chains. Rows merge per CDR3 protein into single entries with the most common DNA and genes. The sample yields about 2,500 distinct CDR3 sequences; around four fifths were counted once. The ten largest clones take up 4.1% of the sample. As regards this clonotype: What this receptor recognizes is not known. No base qualities exist here, and no much larger clone lies one base off it.

For this chain, trimming is 3 bases at the V end and 1 base at the J end, and the number of junction bases without a gene match is 6. The CDR3 runs 15 residues from the cysteine to the phenylalanine. The read is trimmed to its CDR3 DNA, 45 bases read in frame from base 1. The germline V gene provides CDR1 MGHRA and CDR2 YSYEKL. Findings and caveats that apply to the study as a whole: According to the authors, in identical twins the way T cells responded to vaccination appeared partly convergent and partly personalized.

This material consisted of T cells from blood (PBMCs), unsorted or a sorted subset (not recorded which), taken before or after yellow fever vaccination (not recorded which). The sequence links TRBV4-1 to TRBJ2-7; TRBD1 fits 7 bases in the junction. This TCR came from a woman in her late teens or twenties who received the yellow fever vaccine. Donor details come from another sample of the same person, matched by shared clones. The CDR3 protein sequence reads: CASSHDDRESYEQYF. The DNA is TGCGCCAGCAGCCACGACGACAGGGAATCCTACGAGCAGTACTTC.